These 16 T cell receptor beta chains share one sample of origin, sequenced in a study of metastatic and nonmetastatic thyroid tumors. Thyroid surgery was performed in patients who had received no treatment beforehand. TCRdb re-analyzed the PCR reads through MiXCR. The sample contains about 40,000 clones, 11% of which appear only once. Sequences were obtained from blood. The receptors originated from a female donor with papillary thyroid cancer or a benign thyroid nodule (not recorded which). Some clones in this sample may be carry-over from other donors' samples.

This clone was counted ten times or more. The chain joins TRBV20-1 to TRBJ2-1, with 14 bases matching TRBD2. The CDR3 contains 16 residues. Germline-derived CDR1 and CDR2 are DFQATT and SNEGSKA (reference sequence). The V and J ends lost 2 bases and 7 bases, in that order; junction bases with no gene match: 7. The CDR3 protein is CSARLGGLAGVNEQFF. DNA of the CDR3: TGCAGTGCTAGATTGGGGGGACTAGCGGGAGTTAATGAGCAGTTCTTC.

In its sample, this clone was seen many times. The CDR3 protein is CASSLEGPTGELFF. Here the CDR3 DNA reads TGTGCCAGCAGCTTAGAGGGCCCCACCGGGGAGCTGTTTTTT. The chain couples TRBV11-3 to TRBJ2-2; D is unresolved. Trimming removed 0 bases at V and 4 bases at J, with 6 bases between. Germline CDR1 SGHNT, CDR2 YENEEA. This CDR3 has 14 residues. Filled out from reference TRBV11-3 and TRBJ2-2, the complete variable domain reads EAGVVQSPRYKIIEKKQPVAFWCNPISGHNTLYWYLQNLGQGPELLIRYENEEAVDDSQLPKDRFSAERLKGVDSTLKIQPAELGDSAVYLCASSLEGPTGELFFGEGSRLTVL.

Many counts were recorded for this clone. The chain links TRBV18 to TRBJ2-1, with D maybe TRBD2 (5 bases). The CDR3 covers 14 residues. Trimming removed 8 bases from V and 1 base from J, with 12 bases in between. The germline V gene has CDR1 KGHSH and CDR2 LQKENI. The CDR3 sequence: CASHGDWSYNEQFF. CDR3 nucleotides: TGTGCCAGCCACGGGGATTGGTCCTACAATGAGCAGTTCTTC. The whole variable domain, remainder taken from reference TRBV18 and TRBJ2-1, is NAGVMQNPRHLVRRRGQEARLRCSPMKGHSHVYWYRQLPEEGLKFMVYLQKENIIDESGMPKERFSAEFPKEGPSILRIQQVVRGDSAAYFCASHGDWSYNEQFFGPGTRLTVL.

A note on this clone: Here the CDR3 omits its conserved ending phenylalanine or tryptophan, so a read error is the likely source. This chain uses TRBV20-1 with TRBJ2-5, with D hard to call. The CDR3 is 8 residues long. The germline gives CDR1 DFQATT, CDR2 SNEGSKA (reference sequence). V lost 4 bases, J lost 9 bases, and 3 bases lay in between. Here the CDR3 DNA reads TGCAGTGCTATCGCCCAGTACTCA. It codes for CSAIAQYS.

The chain joins TRBV7-8 to TRBJ2-7; 7 bases map to TRBD2. The CDR3 loop spans 14 amino acids. CDR1 and CDR2 from the germline V gene are SGHVS and FQNEAQ. Trimming took 5 bases from V and 6 from J; bases not matched to a gene: 10. The CDR3 protein is CASSRGSVSREQYF. The CDR3, as DNA: TGTGCCAGCAGCCGCGGGAGCGTTTCGCGCGAGCAGTACTTC.

The table lists this clone with a count of one. This could be a read error, since a much larger clone is one nucleotide away. CDR3 residues: CASSSNLDMFF. The CDR3 DNA reads as TGTGCCAGCAGCTCAAATCTGGACATGTTTTTT. The rearrangement links TRBV7-9 to TRBJ2-2; maybe TRBD1 (5 bases). The CDR3 is 11 amino acids. Germline V gene lookup returns CDR1 SEHNR and CDR2 FQNEAQ (reference sequence). The V and J ends lost 4 bases and 15 bases respectively, with 12 bases between them.

This clone was detected ten times or more. The J gene is TRBJ1-3, the V gene TRBV3-1; 8 bases agree with TRBD1. J was trimmed by 6 bases and V by 5 bases; bases with no gene match: 6. This CDR3 contains 14 residues. CDR1 and CDR2 (germline): LGHDT, YNNKEL (reference sequence). The CDR3, as DNA: TGTGCCAGCAGCAAGACAGGGGCCTTAAACACCATATATTTT. Protein: CASSKTGALNTIYF.

This clone showed up many times. The chain has TRBV5-6 and TRBJ2-1; 10 nucleotides match TRBD2. The CDR3 runs to 15 residues. Per the germline V gene, CDR1 is SGHDT and CDR2 is YYEEEE. The trim removed 6 bases at V and 8 bases at J, leaving 11 bases unmatched. CDR3 sequence: CASTGTSEVLDEQFF. As DNA, the CDR3 is TGTGCCAGCACCGGGACTAGCGAGGTCCTGGATGAGCAGTTCTTC.

This clone was found many times. The chain couples TRBV7-6 to TRBJ2-7; the match to TRBD2 covers 11 bases. The CDR3 is 16 residues long. The junction had 7 bases not matched to a gene; V was cut back by 5 bases and J by 1 base. Germline V gene data show CDR1 as SGHVS and CDR2 as FNYEAQ. This CDR3 reads CASSQKLAGVSYEQYF. CDR3 DNA: TGTGCCAGCAGCCAAAAACTAGCGGGAGTTTCCTACGAGCAGTACTTC.

This clone turned up a few times. The missing conserved phenylalanine or tryptophan at the end of this CDR3 makes a read error likely. The DNA is left out, because the CDR3 cannot be placed on it with certainty; the CDR3 is given as TCRdb lists it. This chain links TRBV7-9 with TRBJ2-6. Germline lookup yields CDR1 SEHNR and CDR2 FQNEAQ (reference sequence). The CDR3 adds up to 12 amino acids, both ends counted. Here the CDR3 reads CASSLGTTSLSY.

This clone was picked up many times. The rearrangement joins TRBV6-1 to TRBJ2-7; tentatively, D is TRBD2 (5 bases). Trimming left V 4 bases short and J 3 bases short, with 16 bases between. The CDR3 totals 15 residues. Germline V gives CDR1 MNHNS, CDR2 SASEGT. The CDR3 here is CASSVRTGKVYEQYF. CDR3 in DNA: TGTGCCAGCAGTGTACGGACGGGAAAGGTCTACGAGCAGTACTTC.

This clone came up many times. This chain joins TRBV7-8 and TRBJ1-2; D unclear. The V gene lost 8 bases and the J gene lost 8 bases, with 12 bases spanning the gap. Germline V gene data show CDR1 as SGHVS and CDR2 as FQNEAQ. This CDR3 has 11 residues. In DNA form, the CDR3 reads TGTGCCAGCGGGGTGGGTCACGGCTACACCTTC. It codes for CASGVGHGYTF. Combining the CDR3 with reference TRBV7-8 and TRBJ1-2 gives the whole variable domain GAGVSQSPRYKVAKRGQDVALRCDPISGHVSLFWYQQALGQGPEFLTYFQNEAQLDKSGLPSDRFFAERPEGSVSTLKIQRTQQEDSAVYLCASGVGHGYTFGSGTRLTVV.

This clone was recorded many times. CDR3 sequence (DNA): TGTGCCAGCAGCCCAAGGGGGGACACTGAAGCTTTCTTT. It encodes CASSPRGDTEAFF. This chain joins TRBV9 and TRBJ1-1, with TRBD1 as a possible D gene (6 bases). From germline, CDR1 is SGDLS and CDR2 YYNGEE. CDR3 length: 13 residues. V was shortened by 4 bases and J by 3 bases, with 10 bases between the two germline ends.

This clone was seen repeatedly, ten times or more. The rearrangement joins TRBV20-1 to TRBJ2-1, with 9 positions matching TRBD2. Germline trimming cut 3 bases from V and 3 bases from J; bases unmatched to any gene: 3. CDR1 DFQATT and CDR2 SNEGSKA come from the germline V gene (reference sequence). CDR3 length: 14 amino acids. The DNA of the CDR3 is TGCAGTGCTAGGGTGACTAGCGGCTACAATGAGCAGTTCTTC. The encoded protein is CSARVTSGYNEQFF.

This clone was recorded many times. The chain links TRBV7-9 to TRBJ2-6; perhaps D is TRBD1 or TRBD2 (6 bases each). Germline V gene data show CDR1 as SEHNR and CDR2 as FQNEAQ (reference sequence). Trimming took 0 bases from V and 0 from J, leaving 12 bases between them. The CDR3 covers 18 residues. CDR3 sequence: CASSLAGGSLSGANVLTF. In DNA, the CDR3 is TGTGCCAGCAGCTTAGCCGGGGGCTCTCTCTCTGGGGCCAACGTCCTGACTTTC.

This clone was recorded many times. The gene calls are TRBV11-3 and TRBJ1-6; D is ambiguous. CDR3 length: 12 amino acids. Per germline, CDR1 SGHNT and CDR2 YENEEA. Trimming pared 3 bases from V and 7 bases from J, leaving 4 bases between. This CDR3 reads CASSFENSPLHF. Here the CDR3 DNA reads TGTGCCAGCAGCTTCGAGAATTCACCCCTCCACTTT.